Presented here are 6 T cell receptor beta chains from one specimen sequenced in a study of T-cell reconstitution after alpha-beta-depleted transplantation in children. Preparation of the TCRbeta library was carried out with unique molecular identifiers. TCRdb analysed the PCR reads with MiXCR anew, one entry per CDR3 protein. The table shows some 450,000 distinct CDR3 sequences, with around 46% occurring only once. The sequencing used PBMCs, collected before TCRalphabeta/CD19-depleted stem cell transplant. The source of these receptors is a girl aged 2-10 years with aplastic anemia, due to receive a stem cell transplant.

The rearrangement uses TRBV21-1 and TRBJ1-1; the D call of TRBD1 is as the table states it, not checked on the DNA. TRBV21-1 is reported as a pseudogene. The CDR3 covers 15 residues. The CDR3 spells CASSKEEGADTEAFF. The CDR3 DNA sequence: TGTGCCAGCAGCAAAGAAGAGGGGGCGGACACTGAAGCTTTCTTT.

CDR3 sequence: CSVFVGDQETQYF. DNA of the CDR3: TGCAGTGTCTTTGTAGGGGACCAAGAGACCCAGTACTTC. The rearrangement uses TRBV20-1 and TRBJ2-5; maybe TRBD1 (5 bases). This CDR3 spans 13 amino acids. The germline V gene encodes CDR1 DFQATT and CDR2 SNEGSKA (reference sequence). Trimming left V 7 bases short and J 0 bases short, with 12 bases between.

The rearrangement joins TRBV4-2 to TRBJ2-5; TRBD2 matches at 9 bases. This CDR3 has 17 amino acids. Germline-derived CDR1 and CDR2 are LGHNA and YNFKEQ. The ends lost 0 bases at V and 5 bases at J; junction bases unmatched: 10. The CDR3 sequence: CASSQDYLRGGRETQYF. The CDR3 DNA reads TGTGCCAGCAGCCAAGATTATTTGCGGGGGGGTCGTGAGACCCAGTACTTC.

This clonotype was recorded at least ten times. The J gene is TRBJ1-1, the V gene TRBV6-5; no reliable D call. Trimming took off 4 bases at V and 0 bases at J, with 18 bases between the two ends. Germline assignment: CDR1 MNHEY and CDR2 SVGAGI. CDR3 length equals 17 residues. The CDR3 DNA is TGTGCCAGCAGTTCCACGGTCGTCTCCGGACTGAACACTGAAGCTTTCTTT. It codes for CASSSTVVSGLNTEAFF.

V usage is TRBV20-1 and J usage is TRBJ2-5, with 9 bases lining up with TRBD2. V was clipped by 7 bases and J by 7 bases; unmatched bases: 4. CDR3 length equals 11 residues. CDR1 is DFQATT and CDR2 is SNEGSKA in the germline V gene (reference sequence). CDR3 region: CSVSGRGTQYF. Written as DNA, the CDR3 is TGCAGTGTTAGCGGGAGAGGGACCCAGTACTTC.

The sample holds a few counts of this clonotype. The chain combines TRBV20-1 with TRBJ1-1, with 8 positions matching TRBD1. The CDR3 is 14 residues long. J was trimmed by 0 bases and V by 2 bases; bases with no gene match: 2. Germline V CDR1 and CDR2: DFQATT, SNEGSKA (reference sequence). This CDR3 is CSARQGAMNTEAFF. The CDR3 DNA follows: TGCAGTGCTAGACAGGGGGCCATGAACACTGAAGCTTTCTTT.